This T cell receptor beta chain was recorded in a study of prognosis after radiotherapy for stage I lung cancer. Overall study results and limits: After stereotactic body radiation therapy, patients with later distant metastases showed lower Shannon entropy.

TCR beta CDR3 amplification from genomic DNA was performed by two-round multiplex PCR. The use of primers specific to each TRBV and TRBJ gene characterized first-round PCR. With universal primers, the second PCR round was performed. Using its own MiXCR run on the multiplex PCR reads, TCRdb lists one record per CDR3 protein. The repertoire holds 8,500 or so distinct CDR3 sequences, less than 70% seen once, with roughly 20% in the top ten. This clonotype is judged medium-sized (0.01 to 0.1%). Its antigen remains unknown. The CDR3 loop spans 13 amino acids. V dropped 5 bases and J dropped 6; count of bases not matched to a gene: 5. CDR1 is MNHEY, CDR2 SMNVEV, per germline (reference sequence). Every member of the patient group was node-negative on CT and PET/CT (none had prior chemotherapy, radiotherapy or other malignancies).

The J gene is TRBJ2-7, the V gene TRBV27; TRBD2 aligns across 9 bases. The material sequenced was PBMCs, taken before or after stereotactic body radiation therapy (not recorded which). The sequence was collected from a donor over 45 with non-small cell lung cancer. CDR3 nucleotides: TGTGCCAGCAGTAGGGGGCGGGAGGGCGAGCAGTACTTC. Protein sequence: CASSRGREGEQYF.